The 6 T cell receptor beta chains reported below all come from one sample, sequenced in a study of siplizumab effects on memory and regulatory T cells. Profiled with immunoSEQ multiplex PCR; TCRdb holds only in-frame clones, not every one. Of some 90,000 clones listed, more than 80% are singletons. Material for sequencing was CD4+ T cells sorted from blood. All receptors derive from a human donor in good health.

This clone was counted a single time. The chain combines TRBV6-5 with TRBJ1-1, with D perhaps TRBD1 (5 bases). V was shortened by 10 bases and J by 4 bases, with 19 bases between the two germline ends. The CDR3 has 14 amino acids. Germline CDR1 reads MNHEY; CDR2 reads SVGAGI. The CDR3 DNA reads TGTGCCATCAAAGTCGGGGCTCGGGGCACTGAAGCTTTCTTT. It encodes CAIKVGARGTEAFF.

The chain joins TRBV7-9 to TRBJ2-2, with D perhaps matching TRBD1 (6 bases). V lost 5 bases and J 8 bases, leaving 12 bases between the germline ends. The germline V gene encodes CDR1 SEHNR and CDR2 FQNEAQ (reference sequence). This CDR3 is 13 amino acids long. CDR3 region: CASSPQGLGELFF. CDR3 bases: TGTGCCAGCAGCCCCCAGGGGCTAGGGGAGCTGTTTTTT. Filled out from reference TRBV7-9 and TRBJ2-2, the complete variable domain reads DTGVSQNPRHKITKRGQNVTFRCDPISEHNRLYWYRQTLGQGPEFLTYFQNEAQLEKSRLLSDRFSAERPKGSFSTLEIQRTEQGDSAMYLCASSPQGLGELFFGEGSRLTVL.

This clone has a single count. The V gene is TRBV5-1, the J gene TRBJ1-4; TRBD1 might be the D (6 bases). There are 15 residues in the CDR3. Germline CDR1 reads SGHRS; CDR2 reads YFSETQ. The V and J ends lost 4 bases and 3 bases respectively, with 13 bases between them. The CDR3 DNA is TGCGCCAGCAGCCCTGGGGACACAGCTAATGAAAAACTGTTTTTT. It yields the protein CASSPGDTANEKLFF.

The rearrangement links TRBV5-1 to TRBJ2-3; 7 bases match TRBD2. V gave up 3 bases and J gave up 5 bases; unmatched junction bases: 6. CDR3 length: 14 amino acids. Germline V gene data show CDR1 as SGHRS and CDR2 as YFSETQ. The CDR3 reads CASSSWVAGDTQYF. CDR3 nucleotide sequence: TGCGCCAGCAGCTCGTGGGTAGCGGGAGATACGCAGTATTTT.

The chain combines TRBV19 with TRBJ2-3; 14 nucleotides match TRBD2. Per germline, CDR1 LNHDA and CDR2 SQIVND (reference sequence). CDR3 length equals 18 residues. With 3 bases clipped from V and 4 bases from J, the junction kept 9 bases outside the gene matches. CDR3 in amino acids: CASSMYPGLAGAPDTQYF. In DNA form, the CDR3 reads TGTGCCAGTAGTATGTACCCGGGACTAGCGGGAGCCCCAGATACGCAGTATTTT. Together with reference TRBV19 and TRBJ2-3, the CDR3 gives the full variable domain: DGGITQSPKYLFRKEGQNVTLSCEQNLNHDAMYWYRQDPGQGLRLIYYSQIVNDFQKGDIAEGYSVSREKKESFPLTVTSAQKNPTAFYLCASSMYPGLAGAPDTQYFGPGTRLTVL.

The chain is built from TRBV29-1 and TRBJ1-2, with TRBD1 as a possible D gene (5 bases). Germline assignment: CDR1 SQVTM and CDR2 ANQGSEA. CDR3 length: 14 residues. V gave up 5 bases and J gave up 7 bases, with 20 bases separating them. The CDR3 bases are TGCAGCGTTCTTAGCCCAGGGACCGTCGGTGGCTACACCTTC. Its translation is CSVLSPGTVGGYTF.